This entry lists 12 T cell receptor beta chains sequenced from one sample in a study of radiotherapy plus CTLA-4 blockade in lung cancer. Assay: immunoSEQ multiplex PCR; the TCRdb copy retains only in-frame clones and omits some. The sample shows roughly 86,000 clones, around 83% of them seen only once. The sequencing used peripheral blood, collected from a patient treated with radiotherapy plus ipilimumab. The source of these receptors is a human donor with non-small cell lung cancer who had stable disease on radiotherapy plus ipilimumab.

Notes on this clone: This sample includes further DNA sequences coding for the same CDR3. The rearrangement joins TRBV30 to TRBJ1-1; 10 bases agree with TRBD1. V was pared by 4 bases and J by 4 bases, with 3 bases of the junction left unmatched. Germline V gives CDR1 GTSNPN, CDR2 SVGIG (reference sequence). The CDR3 consists of 13 residues. The CDR3 DNA is TGTGCCTGGATTCGGGACAGGGGCACTGAAGCTTTCTTT. It yields the protein CAWIRDRGTEAFF.

This clone has more than one count but fewer than ten. V and J are TRBV25-1 and TRBJ2-2; 8 bases agree with TRBD2. The CDR3 runs to 17 residues. Germline CDR1 MGHDK, CDR2 SYGVNS. The V and J ends lost 0 bases and 4 bases, in that order; junction bases with no gene match: 7. Written as DNA, the CDR3 is TGTGCCAGCAGTGAATACGCCAGCGGGAGTTTCACCGGGGAGCTGTTTTTT. Its protein product is CASSEYASGSFTGELFF.

The chain joins TRBV7-9 to TRBJ2-2; 7 bases map to TRBD1. This CDR3 spans 16 amino acids. Unmatched junction bases numbered 8, after V lost 7 bases and J lost 0 bases. Per germline, CDR1 SEHNR and CDR2 FQNEAQ (reference sequence). The CDR3, as DNA: TGTGCCAGCACCAACACCGGGACAGCGAACACCGGGGAGCTGTTTTTT. Protein sequence: CASTNTGTANTGELFF.

The J gene is TRBJ2-3, the V gene TRBV11-2; the match to TRBD2 covers 15 bases. CDR1 and CDR2 (germline): SGHAT, FQNNGV. V lost 4 bases and J lost 2; bases outside the gene matches: 10. CDR3 length: 19 amino acids. The CDR3 loop is CASSSQGLAGGSSTDTQYF. The CDR3 DNA sequence: TGTGCCAGCAGCTCCCAGGGACTAGCGGGGGGCTCTTCCACAGATACGCAGTATTTT.

The rearrangement joins TRBV7-2 to TRBJ1-5; 7 nucleotides agree with TRBD1. V lost 3 bases, J lost 2 bases, and 4 bases stayed unmatched. CDR1 is SGHTA and CDR2 is FQGNSA in the germline V gene. The CDR3 extends over 15 amino acids. In nucleotides, the CDR3 is TGTGCCAGCAGCTTCAAAGGGGGCCGCAATCAGCCCCAGCATTTT. Translation: CASSFKGGRNQPQHF.

This rearrangement joins TRBV7-9 to TRBJ1-2; D is unclear. In germline, CDR1 is SEHNR, CDR2 FQNEAQ (reference sequence). The V end lost 5 bases, the J end lost 0 bases, and 13 bases lay between the germline ends. This CDR3 has 15 amino acids. As DNA, the CDR3 is TGTGCCAGCAGCCAGACGCACGGCCCTAACTATGGCTACACCTTC. It specifies CASSQTHGPNYGYTF.

This clone has only a few counts. The chain recombines TRBV27 with TRBJ2-5, with D perhaps being TRBD1 or TRBD2 (5 bases each). Germline CDR1 reads MNHEY; CDR2 reads SMNVEV (reference sequence). V dropped 4 bases and J dropped 5 bases, with 14 bases sitting between them. This CDR3 spans 14 amino acids. DNA for the CDR3: TGTGCCAGCAGTTCCAGGGCCCGGAGGGAGACCCAGTACTTC. It encodes CASSSRARRETQYF.

CDR3 residues: CASSPFGTQYF. CDR3 DNA sequence: TGTGCCAGCAGCCCATTTGGAACCCAGTACTTC. The chain couples TRBV7-8 to TRBJ2-5, with no clear D. The length of the CDR3 is 11 residues. V shed 5 bases and J shed 8 bases, with 9 bases lying between them. CDR1 and CDR2 from the germline V gene are SGHVS and FQNEAQ.

The genes are TRBV4-1 and TRBJ2-4, with D possibly TRBD2 on 6 matching bases. V lost 2 bases to trimming and J lost 9 bases, with 20 bases between them. Germline CDR1 is MGHRA and CDR2 is YSYEKL. The CDR3 spans 16 residues. Here the CDR3 reads CASSQPRERRFSIQYF. CDR3 DNA: TGCGCCAGCAGCCAACCGCGGGAACGGCGTTTTAGCATTCAGTACTTC.

With respect to this clone: Other DNA sequences in this sample translate to the same CDR3. V and J are TRBV28 and TRBJ2-5; D gene uncertain. The CDR3 runs to 11 residues. V gave up 3 bases and J gave up 3 bases, with 2 bases separating them. CDR1 is MDHEN and CDR2 is SYDVKM in the germline V gene. The CDR3 loop is CASSFKETQYF. CDR3 bases: TGTGCCAGCAGTTTCAAAGAGACCCAGTACTTC. Full variable domain (missing parts from reference TRBV28 and TRBJ2-5): DVKVTQSSRYLVKRTGEKVFLECVQDMDHENMFWYRQDPGLGLRLIYFSYDVKMKEKGDIPEGYSVSREKKERFSLILESASTNQTSMYLCASSFKETQYFGPGTRLLVL.

In this sample, this clone turned up a few times. The rearrangement joins TRBV19 to TRBJ1-3; D gene unclear. Trimming stripped 10 bases from V and 0 bases from J, with 10 bases between. CDR1 is LNHDA and CDR2 is SQIVND in the germline V gene (reference sequence). The CDR3 sequence is 13 residues long. The CDR3 bases are TGTGCCATAACGACCGGCTCTGGAAACACCATATATTTT. This gives the protein CAITTGSGNTIYF.

The chain combines TRBV5-1 with TRBJ2-4; D may be TRBD1 (6 bases). The CDR3 loop spans 15 amino acids. The V and J ends lost 4 bases and 6 bases respectively, with 17 bases between them. Germline V CDR1 and CDR2: SGHRS, YFSETQ. CDR3 region: CASSQGGGMVNIQYF. The CDR3 DNA is TGCGCCAGCAGCCAAGGGGGTGGCATGGTAAACATTCAGTACTTC.